Reported below is one T cell receptor (beta chain). Its antigen is not known. This entry comes from a study of shared clonotypes between healthy human individuals. Regarding the study as a whole: Between several donors, naive CD4 clonotypes were shared at a level of approximately 5%.

With 2 bases clipped from V and 1 base from J, the junction kept 4 bases outside the gene matches. The CDR3 totals 16 residues. The germline gives CDR1 MRHNA, CDR2 SNTAGT. All donors were Caucasian adults living in Nashville, Tennessee. As originally analysed: Without quality scores, immunoSEQ junctional reads could not be filtered like full-length reads. The table came from immunoSEQ multiplex PCR; TCRdb's copy has only in-frame clones and leaves some out. The V and J calls and clone size come from that table; D and trimming were worked out from the DNA. This sample has about 2.4 million clones, with over 85% found just once.

This TCR derives from a man aged 18 to 30 in good health. Some clones in this sample may be carry-over from other donors' samples. Specimen: naive CD4+ T cells from PBMCs. Stated subset: CD45RA+ positively selected. V gene TRBV6-4 combines with J gene TRBJ2-3; 9 bases agree with TRBD2. The CDR3 is CASSDGASGGTDTQYF. In DNA form, the CDR3 reads TGTGCCAGCAGTGACGGGGCTAGCGGGGGCACAGATACGCAGTATTTT.